A single T cell receptor beta chain is shown here with its context. What this receptor recognizes is not known. The data belong to a study of monozygotic twins with inflammatory bowel disease (dated by TCRdb to the late 2010s). Turning to the overall study: The full study comprised some 30 monozygotic twin pairs: nine German pairs (four IBD-concordant, five IBD-discordant) and 19 IBD-discordant Danish pairs. The search for disease-associated traits relied mainly on comparing, within discordant pairs, IBD patients with their genetically identical healthy co-twins. Each individual had, on average, about 151 000 unique TCRalpha sequences and 181 000 unique TCRbeta sequences available for analysis. Broad study findings and their caveats: Concordant and discordant twins showed no difference in repertoire similarity, possibly because of limited statistical power. Background noise and inter-individual variability may have been introduced into the repertoires by the differing immunosuppressive treatments among patients. IBD patients had lower TCRbeta repertoire diversity, measured by the inverse Simpson index, than their healthy co-twins. Distinction between different T cell subtypes could not be achieved in the analysis. The results gave no support for a single strong signal or clonotype linked to IBD. Fewer clonotypes were shared with other individuals by IBD patients than by healthy twins, most markedly in patients showing signs of disease activity.

From each donor, a roughly 2.5 ml peripheral blood sample was drawn into PAXgene tubes and stored at -80 degrees C. Without any T cell sorting, total RNA was extracted from whole blood using the PAXgene blood miRNA kit on an automated QIAcube. Peripheral blood from monozygotic twin pairs concordant or discordant for inflammatory bowel disease was subjected to deep TCRalpha and TCRbeta repertoire profiling with unique molecular barcoding. Smoking habits were recorded for all twin pairs, and individuals were classified as current, former or never smokers. Receptor amplification or capture employed 5' RACE. Each TCR library was prepared from 3,000 to 4,000 ng of total RNA. For each sample, cDNA synthesis with SMARTScribe reverse transcriptase was split into eight separate reactions. During cDNA synthesis, unique molecular identifiers containing a 6-nucleotide sample barcode were introduced by template switching. Two nested PCRs of about 17 and 10 cycles amplified the TCRalpha and TCRbeta cDNA, and bead purification followed each PCR. Before amplification, the cDNA was treated with uracil DNA-glycosylase and purified using the QIAquick PCR purification kit. In the second PCR, Illumina TruSeq-compatible adapters and sample-specific barcodes were added. TapeStation and Qubit were used to check library quality and concentration, and about 4.5 ng of each library was pooled. Pooled libraries were sequenced on an Illumina HiSeq2500 single-index Rapid Run with 2 x 100 bp reads and custom sequencing primers. Per the original workflow: MiGEC version 1.2.6 was used for UMI-based consensus assembly to correct PCR and sequencing errors. MiXCR version 2.1.1 was used to carry out V(D)J alignment, clonotype assembly and CDR3 extraction. To normalise gene usage, clonotype sharing and MAIT/NKT TCR abundance, the analysis used the top 1000, 10 000 and 20 000 clonotypes per sample. Diversity was computed as the inverse Simpson index with the vegan R package after downsampling to 27 000 UMIs. Paired Mann-Whitney U tests were applied to discordant twin pairs, with Benjamini-Hochberg correction for multiple testing. Each entry corresponds to one CDR3 protein sequence from reads that TCRdb reprocessed, and DNA is not given. The V and J calls shown here were made by TCRdb, not taken from the authors' results. For this sample, the table gives a few hundred thousand distinct CDR3 sequences. The ten largest make up 2.5% to 3% of the sample.

Looking up the germline V gene yields CDR1 SGHVS and CDR2 FQNEAQ. The cysteine opens and the phenylalanine closes a CDR3 of 16 amino acids. No DNA was logged. This TCR derives from a human donor with ulcerative colitis or Crohn's disease, or a healthy co-twin of an affected twin (not recorded which). The chain employs TRBV7-8 and TRBJ2-3; TCRdb calls TRBD2, which cannot be checked without DNA. Sequencing was performed on blood. The CDR3 here reads CASSRNAGGAGDTQYF.